The clone carrying this T cell receptor beta chain was seen repeatedly, ten times or more. TCRdb passed the 5' RACE reads through MiXCR, listing each CDR3 protein once. The sample lists nearly 55,000 distinct CDR3 sequences; roughly 22% were seen once. Trimming at V came to 4 bases and at J to 6 bases, leaving 8 bases not matched to a gene. This CDR3 is built from 14 residues. The germline V gene encodes CDR1 SEHNR and CDR2 FQNEAQ (reference sequence). Input material: tumor-infiltrating naive CD4+ T cells sorted from the breast tumor. The subset is: naive CD4+ T cells, CD4+CD45RA+CD25-. The TCR sequence derives from a female donor with breast cancer. The V call is TRBV7-9, the J call TRBJ2-7; 8 bases are shared with TRBD2. The CDR3 reads CASSSRPSGGEQYF. The CDR3 DNA reads as TGTGCCAGCAGCTCGCGGCCGAGCGGGGGCGAGCAGTACTTC.